This T cell receptor beta chain was captured by sequencing in a study of OX40 agonist ivuxolimab in advanced cancers. The wider study: The patients got ivuxolimab, which is an agonistic anti-OX40 (CD134) antibody.

The table came from immunoSEQ multiplex PCR; TCRdb's copy has only in-frame clones and leaves some out. This sample carries over 55,000 clones, approximately 90% of them seen once, and the ten largest clones take less than 2%. The germline gives CDR1 MNHNY, CDR2 SVGAGI (reference sequence). Trimming pared 1 base from V and 6 bases from J, leaving 9 bases between. The CDR3 covers 13 residues. Sequenced here: CD4+ or CD8+ T cells sorted from blood, sampled in a trial of the OX40 agonist ivuxolimab. The receptor's source is an adult with an advanced solid tumor such as melanoma, head and neck, liver or kidney cancer. The rearrangement uses TRBV6-6 and TRBJ1-1; D is possibly TRBD1 (5 bases). CDR3 sequence: CASSYFPQAEAFF. CDR3 bases: TGTGCCAGCAGTTACTTCCCACAGGCTGAAGCTTTCTTT.